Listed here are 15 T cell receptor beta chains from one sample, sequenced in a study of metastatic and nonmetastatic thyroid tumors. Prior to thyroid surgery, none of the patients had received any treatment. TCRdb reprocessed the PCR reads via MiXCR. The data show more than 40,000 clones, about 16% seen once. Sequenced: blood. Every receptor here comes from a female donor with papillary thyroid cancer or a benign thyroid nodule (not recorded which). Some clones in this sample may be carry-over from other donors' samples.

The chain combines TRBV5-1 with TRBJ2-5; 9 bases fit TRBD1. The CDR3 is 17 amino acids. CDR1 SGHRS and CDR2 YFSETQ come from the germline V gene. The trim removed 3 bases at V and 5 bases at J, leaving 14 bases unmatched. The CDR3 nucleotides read TGCGCCAGCAGCTCACCGGGACAGGGCCCAAGCCGCGAGACCCAGTACTTC. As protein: CASSSPGQGPSRETQYF.

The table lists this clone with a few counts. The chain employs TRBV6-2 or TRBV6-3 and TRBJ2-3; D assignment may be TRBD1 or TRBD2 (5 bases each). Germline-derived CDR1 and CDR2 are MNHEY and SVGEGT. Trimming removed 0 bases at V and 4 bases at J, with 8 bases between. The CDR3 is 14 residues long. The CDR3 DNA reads TGTGCCAGCAGTTACTCGGGGGACCCAGATACGCAGTATTTT. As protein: CASSYSGDPDTQYF.

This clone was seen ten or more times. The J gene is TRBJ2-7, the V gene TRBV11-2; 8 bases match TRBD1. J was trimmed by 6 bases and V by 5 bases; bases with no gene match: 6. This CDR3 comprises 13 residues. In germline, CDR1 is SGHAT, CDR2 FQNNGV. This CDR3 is CASSAQGAGEQYF. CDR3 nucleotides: TGTGCCAGCAGCGCTCAGGGGGCGGGCGAGCAGTACTTC.

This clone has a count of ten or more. CDR3 bases: TGTGCCAGCAGTCCACCAGTCCAACAGGGAAACTATGGCTACACCTTC. Its translation: CASSPPVQQGNYGYTF. The chain recombines TRBV3-1 with TRBJ1-2; D is perhaps TRBD1 (6 bases). This CDR3 has 16 residues. The V gene lost 6 bases and the J gene lost 2 bases, with 19 bases spanning the gap. CDR1 and CDR2 from the germline V gene are LGHDT and YNNKEL (reference sequence). Combining the CDR3 with reference TRBV3-1 and TRBJ1-2 gives the whole variable domain DTAVSQTPKYLVTQMGNDKSIKCEQNLGHDTMYWYKQDSKKFLKIMFSYNNKELIINETVPNRFSPKSPDKAHLNLHINSLELGDSAVYFCASSPPVQQGNYGYTFGSGTRLTVV.

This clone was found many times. The CDR3 sequence is CASSLAHGSEEQFF. CDR3 in DNA: TGTGCCAGCAGCTTAGCCCACGGATCCGAGGAGCAGTTCTTC. This chain links TRBV7-6 with TRBJ2-1; D gene unclear. The CDR3 covers 14 residues. Germline assignment: CDR1 SGHVS and CDR2 FNYEAQ. Trimming stripped 0 bases from V and 10 bases from J, with 13 bases between.

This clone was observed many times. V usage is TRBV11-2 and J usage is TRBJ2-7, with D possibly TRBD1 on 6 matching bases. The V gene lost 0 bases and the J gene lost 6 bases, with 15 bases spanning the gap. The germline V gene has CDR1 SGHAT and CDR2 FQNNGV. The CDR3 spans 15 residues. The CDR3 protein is CASSLDRVRGSEQYF. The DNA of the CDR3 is TGTGCCAGCAGCTTAGATAGGGTCAGGGGCAGCGAGCAGTACTTC.

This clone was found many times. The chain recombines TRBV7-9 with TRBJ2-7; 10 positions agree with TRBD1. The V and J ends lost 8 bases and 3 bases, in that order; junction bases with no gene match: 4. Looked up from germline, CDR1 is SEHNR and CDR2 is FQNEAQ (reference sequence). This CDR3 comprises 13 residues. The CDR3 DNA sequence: TGTGCCAGCGGGACAGGGGCAAGCTACGAGCAGTACTTC. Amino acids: CASGTGASYEQYF.

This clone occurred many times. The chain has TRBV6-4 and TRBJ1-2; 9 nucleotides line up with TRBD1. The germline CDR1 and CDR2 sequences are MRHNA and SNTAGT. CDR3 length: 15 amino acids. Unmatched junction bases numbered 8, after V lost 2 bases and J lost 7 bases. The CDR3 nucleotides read TGTGCCAGCAGTGACCCAGGACAGGGGTTTGGTGGCTACACCTTC. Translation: CASSDPGQGFGGYTF.

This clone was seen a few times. The CDR3: CAISYSNRGRGYGYTF. CDR3 DNA: TGTGCCATCAGTTATTCGAACAGGGGGCGAGGCTATGGCTACACCTTC. V and J are TRBV10-3 and TRBJ1-2, with TRBD1 identical over 9 bases. With 5 bases clipped from V and 4 bases from J, the junction kept 11 bases outside the gene matches. The V gene's germline CDR1 is ENHRY and CDR2 SYGVKD. The length of the CDR3 is 16 residues.

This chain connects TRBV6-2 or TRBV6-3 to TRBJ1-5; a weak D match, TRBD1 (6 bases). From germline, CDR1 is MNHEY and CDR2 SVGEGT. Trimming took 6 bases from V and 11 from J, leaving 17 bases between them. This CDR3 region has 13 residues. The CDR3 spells CASSRTGQETQHF. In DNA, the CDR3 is TGTGCCAGCAGCCGAACAGGGCAAGAGACCCAGCATTTT.

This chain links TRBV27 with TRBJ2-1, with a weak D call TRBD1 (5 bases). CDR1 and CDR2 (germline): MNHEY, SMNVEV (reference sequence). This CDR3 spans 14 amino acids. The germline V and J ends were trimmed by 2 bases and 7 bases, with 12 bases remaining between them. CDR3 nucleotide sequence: TGTGCCAGCAGTTTAGTCAGGGTCCCAAATGAGCAGTTCTTC. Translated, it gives CASSLVRVPNEQFF.

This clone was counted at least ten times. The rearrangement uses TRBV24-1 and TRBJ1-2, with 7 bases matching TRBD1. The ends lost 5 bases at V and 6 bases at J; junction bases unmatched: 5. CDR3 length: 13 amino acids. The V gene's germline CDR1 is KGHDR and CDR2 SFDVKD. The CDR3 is CATSGQGGHGYTF. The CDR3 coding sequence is TGTGCCACCAGTGGCCAGGGGGGACATGGCTACACCTTC.

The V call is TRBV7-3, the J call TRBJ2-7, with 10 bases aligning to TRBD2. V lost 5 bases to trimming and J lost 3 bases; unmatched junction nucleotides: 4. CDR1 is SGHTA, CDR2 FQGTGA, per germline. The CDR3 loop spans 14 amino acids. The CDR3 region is CASSPSGGYYEQYF. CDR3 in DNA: TGTGCCAGCAGCCCTAGCGGGGGTTACTACGAGCAGTACTTC.

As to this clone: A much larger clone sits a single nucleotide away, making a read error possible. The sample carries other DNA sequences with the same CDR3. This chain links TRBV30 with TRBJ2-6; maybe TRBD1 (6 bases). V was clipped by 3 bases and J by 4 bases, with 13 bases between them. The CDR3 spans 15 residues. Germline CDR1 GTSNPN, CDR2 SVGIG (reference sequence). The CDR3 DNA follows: TGTGCCTGGAGCACCCCAGGGGCCGGGGCCAACGTCCTGACTTTC. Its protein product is CAWSTPGAGANVLTF.

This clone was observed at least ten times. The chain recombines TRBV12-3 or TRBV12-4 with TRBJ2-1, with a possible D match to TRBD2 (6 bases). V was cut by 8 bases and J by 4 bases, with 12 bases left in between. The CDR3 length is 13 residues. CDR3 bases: TGTGCCAGCTGGAGGGATTTTTACAATGAGCAGTTCTTC. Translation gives CASWRDFYNEQFF.